The entry below gives a single T cell receptor beta chain sequence along with its context. Its antigen is as yet unknown. Germline V gives CDR1 SGHTA, CDR2 FQGNSA. The CDR3 contains 16 residues. After removal of 2 bases from V and 1 base from J, the junction contained 6 bases not matched to a gene. The sample originates from a study of shared clonotypes between healthy human individuals. Study results and limitations: Incompleteness in sorted-subset sequencing, despite large depth, was shown by rarefaction.

Data came from immunoSEQ multiplex PCR; TCRdb stores just in-frame clones and leaves some out. The sample yields over a million clones, about four fifths seen once. The genes are TRBV7-2 and TRBJ2-5; TRBD1 aligns across 8 bases. This receptor was obtained from a man between 18 and 35 years old in good health. Some clones in this sample may be carry-over from other donors' samples. The sample was memory CD4+ T cells from PBMCs. Specified subset: CD45RA-negative fraction. CDR3 protein: CASSLQSGGFQETQYF. The CDR3 region has the DNA TGTGCCAGCAGCTTACAGTCAGGGGGCTTCCAAGAGACCCAGTACTTC.